Listed below are T cell receptor beta chains from one sample, sequenced in a study of shared clonotypes between healthy human individuals. Sequencing was performed with immunoSEQ multiplex PCR; in TCRdb, only in-frame clones are kept and a portion is missing. Of roughly 450,000 clones listed, 60% to 85% are singletons. The sample consisted of PBMCs. The receptors stem from a woman between 40 and 55 years old in good health. Some clones in this sample may be carry-over from other donors' samples. Each CDR3 is given with its conserved first and last residue. A D gene is named only where the DNA matches it firmly. Some rows mark clone size as missing; the rest say once, few, many or name a class of expanded clone.

TRBJ2-7 NA TRBD2 TRBV7-6 CASSLLPRTSGRYSYEQYF TGTGCCAGCAGCCTCCTGCCTCGGACTAGCGGGAGATACTCCTACGAGCAGTACTTC
TRBJ2-7 once TRBD1 TRBV2 CASSEGTETYEQYF TGTGCCAGCAGTGAGGGGACAGAAACCTACGAGCAGTACTTC
TRBJ2-5 NA NA TRBV5-1 CASSLTPSKETQYF TGCGCCAGCAGCTTGACCCCTAGCAAGGAGACCCAGTACTTC
TRBJ1-2 NA NA TRBV19 CASSIRGNYGYTF TGTGCCAGTAGTATTCGGGGGAACTATGGCTACACCTTC
TRBJ2-5 NA TRBD2 TRBV27 CASSLSGTSGQETQYF TGTGCCAGCAGTCTATCCGGGACTAGCGGTCAAGAGACCCAGTACTTC
TRBJ1-1 NA NA TRBV13 CASSPAGGRNTEAFF TGTGCCAGCAGCCCCGCCGGGGGACGGAACACTGAAGCTTTCTTT
TRBJ2-7 NA NA TRBV5-1 CASSLLGGLSYEQYF TGCGCCAGCAGCTTGTTGGGGGGACTCTCCTACGAGCAGTACTTC
TRBJ1-5 NA NA TRBV2 CASSDRSGVNQPQHF TGTGCCAGCAGTGACAGATCGGGGGTTAATCAGCCCCAGCATTTT
TRBJ2-3 NA TRBD2 TRBV15 CATSVGGSFLTDTQYF TGTGCCACCAGCGTGGGCGGGAGTTTCCTTACAGATACGCAGTATTTT
TRBJ2-5 NA NA TRBV5-1 CASSLGTAVQETQYF TGCGCCAGCAGCTTGGGGACGGCCGTTCAAGAGACCCAGTACTTC
TRBJ2-3 NA NA TRBV4-1 CASSQVIGSTDTQYF TGCGCCAGCAGCCAAGTGATAGGAAGCACAGATACGCAGTATTTT
TRBJ1-2 many NA TRBV15 CATSRDPWGGAVGYTF TGTGCCACCAGCAGGGACCCGTGGGGGGGCGCCGTTGGCTACACCTTC
TRBJ2-1 NA TRBD2 TRBV5-1 CASSWEPGLAGGTRDNEQFF TGCGCCAGCAGCTGGGAGCCGGGACTAGCGGGAGGGACTCGGGACAATGAGCAGTTCTTC
TRBJ1-3 NA NA TRBV5-1 CASSLDYTIYF TGCGCCAGCAGCTTGGATTACACCATATATTTT
TRBJ2-7 once NA TRBV4-1 CASSPRQRGGSYEQYF TGCGCCAGCAGCCCGAGGCAACGGGGAGGTTCCTACGAGCAGTACTTC
TRBJ2-1 NA NA TRBV6-5 CASSLDSSSYNEQFF TGTGCCAGCAGCCTGGACTCCAGCTCCTACAATGAGCAGTTCTTC
TRBJ1-2 once NA TRBV14 CASSPTGGALGYTF TGTGCCAGCAGCCCCACTGGGGGCGCGCTGGGCTACACCTTC
TRBJ2-5 NA NA TRBV5-1 CASSLVGGGPYQETQYF TGCGCCAGCAGCTTGGTGGGAGGGGGCCCGTACCAAGAGACCCAGTACTTC
TRBJ2-2 many NA TRBV7-3 CASSLSSNTGELFF TGTGCCAGCAGCTTATCCTCAAACACCGGGGAGCTGTTTTTT
TRBJ2-7 many TRBD2 TRBV2 CASSERTSGSYEQYF TGTGCCAGCAGTGAAAGGACTAGCGGGAGTTACGAGCAGTACTTC
TRBJ2-4 NA TRBD2 TRBV9 CASSATLAGENIQYF TGTGCCAGCAGCGCAACGCTAGCGGGAGAAAACATTCAGTACTTC
TRBJ2-3 NA TRBD1 TRBV6-1 CASSGQGASLDTQYF TGTGCCAGCTCAGGACAGGGGGCTTCTTTAGATACGCAGTATTTT
TRBJ1-1 NA TRBD1 TRBV19 CASGTGNTEAFF TGTGCCAGTGGGACAGGGAACACTGAAGCTTTCTTT
TRBJ2-2 NA NA TRBV30 CAWSVNHGAGELFF TGTGCCTGGAGTGTTAATCACGGGGCCGGGGAGCTGTTTTTT
TRBJ2-1 once NA TRBV19 CASSISNEQFF TGTGCCAGTAGTATCTCTAATGAGCAGTTCTTC
TRBJ2-5 NA NA TRBV5-6 CASSLQNQETQYF TGTGCCAGCAGCTTACAGAACCAAGAGACCCAGTACTTC
TRBJ2-7 NA TRBD2 TRBV27 CASSSARLGGAPFEQYF TGTGCCAGCAGCTCCGCTCGGCTCGGGGGGGCCCCCTTCGAGCAGTACTTC
TRBJ2-7 NA TRBD1 TRBV28 CASSDRVRQYF TGTGCCAGCAGCGACAGGGTTCGACAGTACTTC
TRBJ1-1 NA TRBD1 TRBV6-1 CASEGAVEAFF TGTGCCAGCGAGGGGGCAGTTGAAGCTTTCTTT
TRBJ1-2 NA TRBD1 TRBV5-1 CASSFLQGTYGYTF TGCGCCAGCAGCTTCCTACAGGGGACCTATGGCTACACCTTC
TRBJ2-7 NA NA TRBV23-1 CASSPKEGLGCEQYF TGCGCCAGCAGTCCTAAGGAGGGTTTGGGTTGTGAGCAGTACTTC
TRBJ1-4 once NA TRBV4-3 CASSQEGGSNEKLFF TGCGCCAGCAGCCAAGAAGGGGGGTCGAATGAAAAACTGTTTTTT
TRBJ2-2 few TRBD2 TRBV28 CAATSGTGELFF TGTGCCGCCACTAGCGGGACCGGGGAGCTGTTTTTT
TRBJ2-7 NA TRBD2 TRBV7-6 CASSLGGRLAGGYEQYF TGTGCCAGCAGCTTAGGAGGCAGACTAGCGGGAGGGTACGAGCAGTACTTC
TRBJ2-2 NA TRBD1 TRBV7-3 CASSSGQGYGELFF TGTGCCAGCAGCTCGGGACAGGGGTACGGGGAGCTGTTTTTT
TRBJ1-1 NA TRBD1 TRBV9 CASSVGMTWGQGALGSEAFF TGTGCCAGCAGCGTAGGTATGACGTGGGGACAGGGGGCGCTGGGTTCGGAAGCTTTCTTT
TRBJ1-2 NA TRBD1 TRBV28 CASGRGQGKRGYTF TGTGCCAGCGGCAGAGGACAGGGGAAAAGAGGCTACACCTTC
TRBJ2-5 NA TRBD1 TRBV5-1 CASSVQGAGETQYF TGCGCCAGCAGCGTCCAGGGGGCCGGGGAGACCCAGTACTTC
TRBJ2-4 NA TRBD2 TRBV6-5 CASSSPTSGKNIQYF TGTGCCAGCAGCTCCCCGACTAGCGGCAAAAACATTCAGTACTTC
TRBJ2-5 NA NA TRBV25-1 CASETRTTGETQYF TGTGCCAGCGAGACTAGAACGACTGGCGAGACCCAGTACTTC
TRBJ1-4 NA NA TRBV2 CASRGLRGGAGKLFF TGTGCCAGCAGGGGCCTTCGAGGAGGGGCTGGAAAACTGTTTTTT
TRBJ2-3 once NA TRBV21-1 CASSKRPSGSWDTQYF TGTGCCAGCAGCAAAAGGCCTAGCGGGAGTTGGGATACGCAGTATTTT
TRBJ2-3 NA NA TRBV7-3 CASSPDERSTDTQYF TGTGCCAGCAGCCCCGACGAGCGGAGCACAGATACGCAGTATTTT
TRBJ2-1 NA TRBD2 TRBV29-1 CSVGTQGLAGDEQFF TGCAGCGTTGGGACCCAGGGACTAGCGGGGGATGAGCAGTTCTTC
TRBJ2-2 NA TRBD2 TRBV5-6 CASSPWTSGVNTGELFF TGTGCCAGCAGCCCCTGGACTAGCGGGGTGAACACCGGGGAGCTGTTTTTT
TRBJ1-1 NA NA TRBV7-9 CASSFGPLTNTEAFF TGTGCCAGCAGCTTCGGGCCACTTACGAACACTGAAGCTTTCTTT
TRBJ2-7 NA TRBD2 TRBV13 CASSLWSLAGVDEQYF TGTGCCAGCAGCTTATGGTCACTAGCGGGAGTGGACGAGCAGTACTTC
TRBJ2-3 once TRBD2 TRBV19 CATMTSGIGGTDTQYF TGTGCCACCATGACTAGCGGGATAGGGGGCACAGATACGCAGTATTTT